This TCR beta chain was identified in a study of beta chain features in type 1 diabetes. Notes on the study in general: A moderate, significant TCRB CDR3 shortening appeared in type 1 diabetes across four CD4+ subsets.

Investigators reverse transcribed all isolated RNA, so they sequenced expressed TCRB transcripts. Data came from immunoSEQ multiplex PCR; TCRdb stores just in-frame clones and leaves some out. The sample records 630,000 or so clones, roughly an eighth being singletons. The V end was cut by 6 bases, the J end by 6 bases, with 14 bases between. Germline V gene lookup returns CDR1 SQVTM and CDR2 ANQGSEA. This CDR3 is built from 12 residues. This clone was observed a few times. What it binds is unknown. The TCR sequence derives from a young man with type 1 diabetes. The V gene is TRBV29-1, the J gene TRBJ1-2; D perhaps matches TRBD1 (6 bases). Sample: naive CD4+ T cells from blood. The CDR3 DNA sequence: TGCAGCGTGGGGGCAGGGAGGAATGGCTACACCTTC. Protein product: CSVGAGRNGYTF.